A selection of T cell receptor beta chains follows, all from one sample in a study of cytomegalovirus exposure and HLA in healthy donors. This table comes from immunoSEQ multiplex PCR, and its TCRdb copy is limited to in-frame clones, with some not included. The sample includes about 200,000 clones, 60% to 80% of them seen just once. Sequencing was done on a sample of PBMCs. The source of these receptors is a woman in her twenties or thirties in good health and CMV-seronegative. The CDR3 runs from the conserved cysteine through the conserved F or W. The order of the fields is V gene, clone size, CDR3 length, J gene, D gene, CDR3 protein, CDR3 DNA. The D gene is left open where the match is weak. Clone size, where shown, is once, few, many, or a class for clones that have expanded.

V: TRBV11-2; size: once; length: 16; J: TRBJ2-2; D: .; CDR3: CASSLGDFLNTGELFF; DNA: TGTGCCAGCAGCTTAGGAGACTTTTTGAACACCGGGGAGCTGTTTTTT
V: TRBV5-1; size: .; length: 13; J: TRBJ1-1; D: .; CDR3: CASSPDRPMEAFF; DNA: TGCGCCAGCAGCCCCGACAGGCCTATGGAAGCTTTCTTT
V: TRBV2; size: .; length: 16; J: TRBJ2-3; D: TRBD2; CDR3: CASSSLLAGGIDTQYF; DNA: TGTGCCAGCAGTTCCCTACTAGCGGGAGGAATAGATACGCAGTATTTT
V: TRBV11-2; size: .; length: 14; J: TRBJ2-3; D: .; CDR3: CASSPGLPTDTQYF; DNA: TGTGCCAGCAGCCCTGGACTGCCTACAGATACGCAGTATTTT
V: TRBV29-1; size: .; length: 14; J: TRBJ2-1; D: TRBD2; CDR3: CSVESAGLYNEQFF; DNA: TGCAGCGTTGAATCAGCGGGACTCTACAATGAGCAGTTCTTC
V: TRBV7-2; size: .; length: 15; J: TRBJ2-1; D: TRBD2; CDR3: CASSPTTSGTLLQFF; DNA: TGTGCCAGCAGCCCAACGACTAGCGGTACCCTCCTGCAGTTCTTC
V: TRBV19; size: .; length: 13; J: TRBJ2-3; D: .; CDR3: CASSIAHTDTQYF; DNA: TGTGCCAGTAGTATAGCCCACACAGATACGCAGTATTTT
V: TRBV27; size: few; length: 16; J: TRBJ2-7; D: .; CDR3: CASSPHPRGGAYEQYF; DNA: TGTGCCAGCAGCCCCCATCCCAGGGGTGGGGCCTACGAGCAGTACTTC
V: TRBV5-1; size: once; length: 15; J: TRBJ2-7; D: TRBD1; CDR3: CASSLRQGLGAEQYF; DNA: TGCGCCAGCAGCTTGAGACAGGGGTTGGGGGCCGAGCAGTACTTC
V: TRBV4-2; size: .; length: 15; J: TRBJ1-3; D: .; CDR3: CASSQVGGIGNTIYF; DNA: TGTGCCAGCAGCCAAGTAGGGGGTATTGGAAACACCATATATTTT
V: TRBV5-6; size: .; length: 14; J: TRBJ1-1; D: .; CDR3: CASSFGVGDTEAFF; DNA: TGTGCCAGCAGCTTCGGGGTAGGAGACACTGAAGCTTTCTTT
V: TRBV6-1; size: .; length: 14; J: TRBJ2-7; D: .; CDR3: CASSDLGRASEQYF; DNA: TGTGCCAGCAGTGACCTGGGCAGGGCTAGCGAGCAGTACTTC
V: TRBV11-2; size: .; length: 12; J: TRBJ2-7; D: .; CDR3: CASSFGGYEQYF; DNA: TGTGCCAGCAGCTTTGGAGGGTACGAGCAGTACTTC
V: TRBV2; size: .; length: 17; J: TRBJ1-2; D: .; CDR3: CASSLAGRTNALYGYTF; DNA: TGTGCCAGCAGCCTTGCGGGACGGACCAATGCTCTCTATGGCTACACCTTC
V: TRBV27; size: .; length: 16; J: TRBJ2-3; D: TRBD1; CDR3: CASSIRDRVPTDTQYF; DNA: TGTGCCAGCAGTATTAGGGACAGGGTCCCCACAGATACGCAGTATTTT
V: TRBV28; size: .; length: 13; J: TRBJ2-1; D: .; CDR3: CATYRQEYNEQFF; DNA: TGTGCCACCTATAGACAGGAGTACAATGAGCAGTTCTTC
V: TRBV7-9; size: .; length: 13; J: TRBJ1-2; D: .; CDR3: CASSLDSFYGYTF; DNA: TGTGCCAGCAGCCTGGACAGCTTCTATGGCTACACCTTC
V: TRBV2; size: .; length: 15; J: TRBJ1-5; D: .; CDR3: CASSENRADNQPQHF; DNA: TGTGCCAGCAGTGAAAACAGGGCGGACAATCAGCCCCAGCATTTT
V: TRBV10-1; size: .; length: 17; J: TRBJ1-2; D: TRBD1; CDR3: CASRRGPGGFGRDGYTF; DNA: TGCGCCAGCAGAAGGGGGCCAGGGGGATTCGGGAGGGATGGCTACACCTTC
V: TRBV7-8; size: .; length: 17; J: TRBJ2-2; D: .; CDR3: CASSLVPPGAGTGELFF; DNA: TGTGCCAGCAGCTTAGTACCCCCGGGAGCCGGAACCGGGGAGCTGTTTTTT
V: TRBV6-5; size: .; length: 12; J: TRBJ2-1; D: TRBD1; CDR3: CASSLPGQGPFF; DNA: TGTGCCAGCAGTCTGCCGGGACAGGGGCCGTTCTTC
V: TRBV2; size: .; length: 13; J: TRBJ1-1; D: .; CDR3: CASRSRVNTEAFF; DNA: TGTGCCAGCAGGTCCAGGGTGAACACTGAAGCTTTCTTT
V: TRBV6-6; size: .; length: 14; J: TRBJ1-1; D: TRBD1; CDR3: CASSSLDRYTEAFF; DNA: TGTGCCAGCAGTTCCCTGGACAGGTACACTGAAGCTTTCTTT
V: TRBV6-1; size: .; length: 13; J: TRBJ1-1; D: TRBD1; CDR3: CASTTGADAEAFF; DNA: TGTGCCAGCACAACAGGGGCCGACGCTGAAGCTTTCTTT
V: TRBV6-1; size: .; length: 15; J: TRBJ2-7; D: TRBD1; CDR3: CASSDLRGTGNEQYF; DNA: TGTGCCAGCAGCGATCTTAGGGGGACAGGTAACGAGCAGTACTTC
V: TRBV6-6; size: .; length: 14; J: TRBJ1-2; D: .; CDR3: CASSTGHFTYGYTF; DNA: TGTGCCAGCAGTACCGGACACTTCACCTATGGCTACACCTTC
V: TRBV7-9; size: .; length: 16; J: TRBJ2-5; D: .; CDR3: CASSLARQASQETQYF; DNA: TGTGCCAGCAGCTTAGCTAGACAGGCGAGCCAAGAGACCCAGTACTTC
V: TRBV18; size: .; length: 15; J: TRBJ2-5; D: .; CDR3: CASSRSGVRQETQYF; DNA: TGTGCCAGCTCCCGATCAGGGGTTCGCCAAGAGACCCAGTACTTC
V: TRBV4-1; size: few; length: 15; J: TRBJ1-1; D: TRBD1; CDR3: CASSRQTGFNTEAFF; DNA: TGCGCCAGCAGCCGACAGACAGGGTTTAACACTGAAGCTTTCTTT
V: TRBV6-6; size: .; length: 16; J: TRBJ2-5; D: TRBD1; CDR3: CASSYTTGTGSETQYF; DNA: TGTGCCAGCAGTTACACTACCGGGACAGGGTCAGAGACCCAGTACTTC
V: TRBV28; size: .; length: 13; J: TRBJ1-1; D: .; CDR3: CASNRTPNTEAFF; DNA: TGTGCCAGCAACAGGACACCGAACACTGAAGCTTTCTTT
V: TRBV2; size: .; length: 17; J: TRBJ1-1; D: TRBD1; CDR3: CASSEAGQGRGNTEAFF; DNA: TGTGCCAGCAGTGAAGCGGGACAGGGAAGAGGGAACACTGAAGCTTTCTTT
V: TRBV6-4; size: .; length: 14; J: TRBJ2-1; D: .; CDR3: CASSAGGFGNEQFF; DNA: TGTGCCAGCAGTGCGGGGGGCTTTGGCAATGAGCAGTTCTTC
V: TRBV5-6; size: .; length: 16; J: TRBJ2-5; D: TRBD2; CDR3: CASSTGLAGGLETQYF; DNA: TGTGCCAGCAGCACCGGACTAGCGGGAGGGTTGGAGACCCAGTACTTC
V: TRBV5-1; size: .; length: 13; J: TRBJ1-1; D: .; CDR3: CASSIPGAREAFF; DNA: TGCGCCAGCAGCATCCCAGGGGCAAGAGAAGCTTTCTTT
V: TRBV19; size: .; length: 15; J: TRBJ1-1; D: .; CDR3: CASSLSQGLNPEAFF; DNA: TGTGCCAGTAGTTTATCACAGGGTTTGAACCCTGAAGCTTTCTTT
V: TRBV18; size: .; length: 14; J: TRBJ1-4; D: .; CDR3: CASSPLGGNEKLFF; DNA: TGTGCCAGCTCACCTCTCGGCGGTAATGAAAAACTGTTTTTT
V: TRBV5-1; size: .; length: 16; J: TRBJ2-1; D: TRBD1; CDR3: CASSLLGGIPDNEQFF; DNA: TGCGCCAGCAGCTTGCTAGGGGGCATTCCGGACAATGAGCAGTTCTTC
V: TRBV6-4; size: few; length: 17; J: TRBJ2-3; D: .; CDR3: CASSPTAPGHSTDTQYF; DNA: TGTGCCAGCAGCCCTACTGCTCCGGGACACAGCACAGATACGCAGTATTTT
V: TRBV4-1; size: few; length: 17; J: TRBJ1-3; D: .; CDR3: CASSQGKTGRSGNTIYF; DNA: TGCGCCAGCAGCCAAGGGAAAACAGGGCGCTCTGGAAACACCATATATTTT
V: TRBV5-4; size: once; length: 14; J: TRBJ1-4; D: TRBD1; CDR3: CASSSRDSHEKLFF; DNA: TGTGCCAGCAGCTCCAGGGACAGTCATGAAAAACTGTTTTTT
V: TRBV11-1; size: .; length: 12; J: TRBJ2-5; D: .; CDR3: CASSLVSETQYF; DNA: TGTGCCAGCAGCTTAGTTTCGGAGACCCAGTACTTC
V: TRBV6-1; size: .; length: 14; J: TRBJ2-7; D: TRBD1; CDR3: CASLPGQGPYEQYF; DNA: TGTGCCAGCTTACCGGGACAGGGCCCCTACGAGCAGTACTTC
V: TRBV6-1; size: once; length: 13; J: TRBJ2-5; D: .; CDR3: CASRKAGSETQYF; DNA: TGTGCCAGCAGGAAGGCGGGGTCGGAGACCCAGTACTTC
V: TRBV9; size: .; length: 16; J: TRBJ2-1; D: .; CDR3: CASSVRQATSYNEQFF; DNA: TGTGCCAGCAGCGTCCGACAGGCCACTTCCTACAATGAGCAGTTCTTC